This T cell receptor beta chain was profiled in a study of blood T cell repertoires in COVID-19. Study information: There were acute and convalescent COVID-19 samples, and they came from the United States, Italy and Spain. The analysed material was cDNA or gDNA that came from T cells, B-cell-depleted T cells, or PBMCs.

Original processing methods: Amplification with reference gene primers provided the estimates of nucleated cell counts. Profiled with immunoSEQ multiplex PCR; TCRdb holds only in-frame clones, not every one. Clone size and the V and J calls come from that table; the DNA yielded D and trimming. The table has 250,000 to 350,000 clones, 75% to 90% seen once; the top ten hold about 2.2%. V was clipped by 0 bases and J by 7 bases; unmatched bases: 2. From germline, CDR1 is KGHSH and CDR2 LQKENI. This CDR3 spans 13 amino acids. The gene calls are TRBV18 and TRBJ1-1; TRBD1 matches 7 bases. Input material: peripheral blood. The clonotype comes from a woman between 50 and 59 years old who had recovered from COVID-19. CDR3 in DNA: TGTGCCAGCTCACCACCGGCAGGGGGTGAAGCTTTCTTT. Protein: CASSPPAGGEAFF.